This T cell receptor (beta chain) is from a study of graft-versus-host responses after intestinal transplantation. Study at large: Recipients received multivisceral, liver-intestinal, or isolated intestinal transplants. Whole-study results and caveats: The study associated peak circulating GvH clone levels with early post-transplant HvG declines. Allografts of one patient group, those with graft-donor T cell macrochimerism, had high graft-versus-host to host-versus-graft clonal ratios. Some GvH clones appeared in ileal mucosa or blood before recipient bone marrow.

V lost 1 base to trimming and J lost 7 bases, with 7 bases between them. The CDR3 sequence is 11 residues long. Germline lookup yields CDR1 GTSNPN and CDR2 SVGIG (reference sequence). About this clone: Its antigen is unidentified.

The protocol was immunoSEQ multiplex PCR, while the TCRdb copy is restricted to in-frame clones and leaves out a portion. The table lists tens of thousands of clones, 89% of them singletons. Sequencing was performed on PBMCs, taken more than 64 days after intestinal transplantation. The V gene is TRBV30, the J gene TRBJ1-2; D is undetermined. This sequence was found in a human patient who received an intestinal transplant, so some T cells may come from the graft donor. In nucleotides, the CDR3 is TGTGCCTGGAGTGAGGGTCCTGGCTACACCTTC. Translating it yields CAWSEGPGYTF. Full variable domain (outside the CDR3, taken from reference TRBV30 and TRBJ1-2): SQTIHQWPATLVQPVGSPLSLECTVEGTSNPNLYWYRQAAGRGLQLLFYSVGIGQISSEVPQNLSASRPQDRQFILSSKKLLLSDSGFYLCAWSEGPGYTFGSGTRLTVV.